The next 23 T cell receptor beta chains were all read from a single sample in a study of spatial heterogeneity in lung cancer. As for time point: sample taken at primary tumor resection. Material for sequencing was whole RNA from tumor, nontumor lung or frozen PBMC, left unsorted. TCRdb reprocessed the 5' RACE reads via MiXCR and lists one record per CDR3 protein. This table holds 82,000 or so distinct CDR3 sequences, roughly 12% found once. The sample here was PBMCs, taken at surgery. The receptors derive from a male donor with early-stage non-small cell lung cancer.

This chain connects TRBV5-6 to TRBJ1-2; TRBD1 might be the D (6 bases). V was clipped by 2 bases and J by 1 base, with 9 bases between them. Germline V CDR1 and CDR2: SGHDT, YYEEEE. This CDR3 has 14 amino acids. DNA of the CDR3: TGTGCCAGCAGCTTCCAGGGACATAACTATGGCTACACCTTC. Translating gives CASSFQGHNYGYTF.

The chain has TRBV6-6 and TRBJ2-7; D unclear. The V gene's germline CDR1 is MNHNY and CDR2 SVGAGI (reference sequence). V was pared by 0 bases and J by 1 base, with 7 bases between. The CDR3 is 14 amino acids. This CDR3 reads CASSYSKQSYEQYF. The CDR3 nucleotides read TGTGCCAGCAGTTACTCGAAGCAATCCTACGAGCAGTACTTC.

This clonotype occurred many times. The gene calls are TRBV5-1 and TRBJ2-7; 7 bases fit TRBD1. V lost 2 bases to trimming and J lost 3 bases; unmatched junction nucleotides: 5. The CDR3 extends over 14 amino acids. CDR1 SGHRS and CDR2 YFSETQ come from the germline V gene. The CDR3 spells CASSFTGDSYEQYF. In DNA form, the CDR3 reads TGCGCCAGCAGCTTCACAGGGGATAGCTACGAGCAGTACTTC.

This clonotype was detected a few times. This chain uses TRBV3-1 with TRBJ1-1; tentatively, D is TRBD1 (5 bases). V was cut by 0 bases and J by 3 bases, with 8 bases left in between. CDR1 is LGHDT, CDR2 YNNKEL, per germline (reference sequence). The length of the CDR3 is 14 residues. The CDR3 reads CASSQEGEDTEAFF. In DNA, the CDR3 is TGTGCCAGCAGCCAAGAAGGGGAAGACACTGAAGCTTTCTTT.

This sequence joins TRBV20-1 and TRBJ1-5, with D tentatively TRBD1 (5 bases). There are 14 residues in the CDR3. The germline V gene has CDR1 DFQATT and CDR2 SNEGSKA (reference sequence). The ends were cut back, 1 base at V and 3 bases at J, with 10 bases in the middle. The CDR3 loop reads CSARGGDHNQPQHF. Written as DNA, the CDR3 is TGCAGTGCTAGAGGAGGGGACCACAATCAGCCCCAGCATTTT.

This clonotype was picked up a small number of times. The CDR3 here is CASSQDYQPYNEQFF. As DNA, the CDR3 is TGTGCCAGCAGCCAAGACTACCAACCCTACAATGAGCAGTTCTTC. The rearrangement uses TRBV3-1 and TRBJ2-1, with D uncertain. The CDR3 has 15 amino acids. Germline CDR1 and CDR2: LGHDT and YNNKEL (reference sequence). V dropped 0 bases and J dropped 2 bases, with 8 bases sitting between them.

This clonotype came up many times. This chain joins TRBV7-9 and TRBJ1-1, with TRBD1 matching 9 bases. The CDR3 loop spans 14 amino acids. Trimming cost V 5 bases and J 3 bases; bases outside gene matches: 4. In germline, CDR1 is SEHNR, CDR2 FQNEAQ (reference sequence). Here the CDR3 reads CASSTTGGDTEAFF. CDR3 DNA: TGTGCCAGCAGCACGACAGGGGGGGACACTGAAGCTTTCTTT. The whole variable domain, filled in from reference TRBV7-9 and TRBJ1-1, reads DTGVSQNPRHKITKRGQNVTFRCDPISEHNRLYWYRQTLGQGPEFLTYFQNEAQLEKSRLLSDRFSAERPKGSFSTLEIQRTEQGDSAMYLCASSTTGGDTEAFFGQGTRLTVV.

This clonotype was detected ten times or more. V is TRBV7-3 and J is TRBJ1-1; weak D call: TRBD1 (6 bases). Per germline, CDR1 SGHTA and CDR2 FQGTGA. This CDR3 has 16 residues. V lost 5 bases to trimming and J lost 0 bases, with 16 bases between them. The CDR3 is CASSPTGGSLNTEAFF. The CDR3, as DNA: TGTGCCAGCAGCCCGACGGGGGGCAGCCTGAACACTGAAGCTTTCTTT. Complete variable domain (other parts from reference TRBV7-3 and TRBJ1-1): GAGVSQTPSNKVTEKGKYVELRCDPISGHTALYWYRQSLGQGPEFLIYFQGTGAADDSGLPNDRFFAVRPEGSVSTLKIQRTERGDSAVYLCASSPTGGSLNTEAFFGQGTRLTVV.

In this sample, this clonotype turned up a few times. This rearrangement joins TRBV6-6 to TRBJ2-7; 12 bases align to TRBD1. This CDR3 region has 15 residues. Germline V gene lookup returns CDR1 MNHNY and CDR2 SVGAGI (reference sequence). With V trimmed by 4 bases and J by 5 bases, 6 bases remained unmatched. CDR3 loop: CASSLPGQGANEQYF. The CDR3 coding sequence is TGTGCCAGCAGTTTACCGGGACAGGGGGCCAACGAGCAGTACTTC.

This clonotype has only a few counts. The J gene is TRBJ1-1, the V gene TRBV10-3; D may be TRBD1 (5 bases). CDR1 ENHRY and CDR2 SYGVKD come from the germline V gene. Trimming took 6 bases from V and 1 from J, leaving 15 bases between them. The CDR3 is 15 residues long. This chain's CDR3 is CAISRTLGQNTEAFF. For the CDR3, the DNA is TGTGCCATCAGCCGCACCCTCGGACAGAACACTGAAGCTTTCTTT.

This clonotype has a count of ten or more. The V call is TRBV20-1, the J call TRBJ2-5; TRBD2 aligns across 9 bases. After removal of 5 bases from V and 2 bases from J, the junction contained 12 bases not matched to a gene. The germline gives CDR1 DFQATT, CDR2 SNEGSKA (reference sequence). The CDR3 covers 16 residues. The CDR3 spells CSAAGLAHTLQETQYF. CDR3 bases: TGCAGTGCTGCAGGACTAGCGCACACCTTACAAGAGACCCAGTACTTC.

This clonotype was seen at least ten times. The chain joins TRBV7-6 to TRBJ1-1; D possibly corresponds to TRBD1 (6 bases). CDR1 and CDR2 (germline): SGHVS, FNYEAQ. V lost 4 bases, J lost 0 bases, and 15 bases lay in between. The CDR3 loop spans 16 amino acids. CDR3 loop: CASSSTWGGMNTEAFF. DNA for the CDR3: TGTGCCAGCAGCTCCACCTGGGGGGGCATGAACACTGAAGCTTTCTTT.

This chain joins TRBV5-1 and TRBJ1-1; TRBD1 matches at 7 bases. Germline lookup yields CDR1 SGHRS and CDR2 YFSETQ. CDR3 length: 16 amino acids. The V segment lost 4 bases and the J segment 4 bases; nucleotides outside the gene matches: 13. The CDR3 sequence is CASSPGTASPRTEAFF. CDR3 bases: TGCGCCAGCAGCCCGGGGACAGCCTCTCCGCGCACTGAAGCTTTCTTT.

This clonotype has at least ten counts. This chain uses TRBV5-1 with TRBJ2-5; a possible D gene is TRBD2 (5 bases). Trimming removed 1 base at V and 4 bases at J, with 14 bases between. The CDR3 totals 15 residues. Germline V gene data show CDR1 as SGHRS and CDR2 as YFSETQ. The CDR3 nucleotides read TGCGCCAGCAGCTTGAGGTTTGGCGAGGGAGAGACCCAGTACTTC. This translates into CASSLRFGEGETQYF.

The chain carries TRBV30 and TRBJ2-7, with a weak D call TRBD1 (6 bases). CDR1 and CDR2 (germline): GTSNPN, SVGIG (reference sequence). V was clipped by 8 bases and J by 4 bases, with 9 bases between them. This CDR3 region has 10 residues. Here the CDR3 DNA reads TGTGCCGCCGGGACATACGAGCAGTACTTC. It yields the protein CAAGTYEQYF.

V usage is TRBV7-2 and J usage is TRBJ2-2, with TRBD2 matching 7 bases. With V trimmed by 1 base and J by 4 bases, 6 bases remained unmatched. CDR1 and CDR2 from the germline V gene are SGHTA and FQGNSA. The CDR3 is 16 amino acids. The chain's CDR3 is CASSLVATSPTGELFF. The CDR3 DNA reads TGTGCCAGCAGCTTAGTGGCGACTAGCCCCACCGGGGAGCTGTTTTTT.

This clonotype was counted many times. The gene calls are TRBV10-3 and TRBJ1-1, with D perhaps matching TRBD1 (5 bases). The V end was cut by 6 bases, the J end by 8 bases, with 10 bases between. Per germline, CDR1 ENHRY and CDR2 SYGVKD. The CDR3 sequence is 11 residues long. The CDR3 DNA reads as TGTGCCATCAGCGAAGGGGTCGAAGCTTTCTTT. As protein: CAISEGVEAFF.

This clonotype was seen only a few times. CDR3 sequence reads: CASTLSGRNEQFF. The CDR3 nucleotides are TGTGCCAGCACCCTAAGCGGGAGGAATGAGCAGTTCTTC. The chain uses TRBV6-2 or TRBV6-3 and TRBJ2-1, with 9 bases identical to TRBD2. Looked up from germline, CDR1 is MNHEY and CDR2 is SVGEGT. Trimming at V came to 7 bases and at J to 7 bases, leaving 5 bases not matched to a gene. The CDR3 is made up of 13 amino acids.

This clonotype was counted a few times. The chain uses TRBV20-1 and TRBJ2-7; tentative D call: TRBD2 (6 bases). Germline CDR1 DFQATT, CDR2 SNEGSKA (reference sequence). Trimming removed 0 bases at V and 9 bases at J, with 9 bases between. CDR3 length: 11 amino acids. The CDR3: CSARDGTVQYF. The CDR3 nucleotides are TGCAGTGCTAGAGATGGGACTGTGCAGTACTTC.

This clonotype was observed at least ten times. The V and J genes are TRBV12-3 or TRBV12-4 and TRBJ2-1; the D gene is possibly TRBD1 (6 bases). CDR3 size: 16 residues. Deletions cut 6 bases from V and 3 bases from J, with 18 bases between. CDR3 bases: TGTGCCAGCAGATCCGGGACACAAAATATCTACAATGAGCAGTTCTTC. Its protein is CASRSGTQNIYNEQFF.

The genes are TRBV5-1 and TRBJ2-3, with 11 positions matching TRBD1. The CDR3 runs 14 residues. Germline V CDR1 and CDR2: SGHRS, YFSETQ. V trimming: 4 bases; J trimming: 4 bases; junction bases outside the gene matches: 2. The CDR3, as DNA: TGCGCCAGCAGCCGGACAGGGGGCCCAGATACGCAGTATTTT. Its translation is CASSRTGGPDTQYF.

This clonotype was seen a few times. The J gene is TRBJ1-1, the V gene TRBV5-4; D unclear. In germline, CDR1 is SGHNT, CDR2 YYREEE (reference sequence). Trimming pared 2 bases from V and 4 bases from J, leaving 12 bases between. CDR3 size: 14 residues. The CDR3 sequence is CASSLVQSGTEAFF. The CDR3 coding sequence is TGTGCCAGCAGCTTAGTTCAAAGCGGCACTGAAGCTTTCTTT.

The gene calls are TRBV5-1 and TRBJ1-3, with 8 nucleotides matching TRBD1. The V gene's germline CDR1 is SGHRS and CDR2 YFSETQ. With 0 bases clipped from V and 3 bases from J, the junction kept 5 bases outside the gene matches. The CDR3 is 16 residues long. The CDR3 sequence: CASSLGAGGFGNTIYF. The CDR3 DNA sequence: TGCGCCAGCAGCTTGGGAGCAGGGGGCTTTGGAAACACCATATATTTT.